The 9 T cell receptor beta chains listed next were all sequenced from one sample in a study of CD8+CD57+ T cells in acquired aplastic anemia. Both TCR beta VDJ combination and CDR3 sequence profiling were carried out. Genomic DNA was the template for this profiling. MiXCR was run by TCRdb on the reads, yielding one entry per CDR3 protein. The profile shows some 140,000 distinct CDR3 sequences, 41% of them singletons. The source material was sorted CD4+, CD8+, or CD8+CD57+ T cells (not recorded which) from PBMCs. These receptors were collected from a human donor in good health, serving as a control.

J is TRBJ1-2 and V is TRBV7-6; D not resolved. The CDR3 totals 15 residues. Trimming left V 2 bases short and J 1 base short, with 11 bases between. CDR1 and CDR2 (germline): SGHVS, FNYEAQ. CDR3 sequence reads: CASSLLALDNYGYTF. The CDR3 coding sequence is TGTGCCAGCAGCTTACTCGCACTGGATAACTATGGCTACACCTTC.

In its sample, this clonotype was seen many times. V and J are TRBV20-1 and TRBJ2-7; D possibly corresponds to TRBD2 (6 bases). There are 15 residues in the CDR3. Germline V CDR1 and CDR2: DFQATT, SNEGSKA (reference sequence). The V end was cut by 3 bases, the J end by 0 bases, with 15 bases between. CDR3 DNA: TGCAGTGCTAGGTGGCGGGGTGGGAACTCCTACGAGCAGTACTTC. Residues: CSARWRGGNSYEQYF.

There are a few counts of this clonotype. The junction shows a germline mismatch at one end, possibly a read error. The CDR3 nucleotides read TGTGCTACCAGTGATCCAGGGGCGCGAGCTAACTATGGCTACGCCTTC. Translated: CATSDPGARANYGYAF. This sequence joins TRBV24-1 and TRBJ1-2; D may be TRBD1 (6 bases). Germline V lookup: CDR1 KGHDR, CDR2 SFDVKD. CDR3 length equals 16 residues.

The chain uses TRBV29-1 and TRBJ1-2; D might be TRBD1 (6 bases). V lost 7 bases to trimming and J lost 6 bases, with 9 bases between them. The length of the CDR3 is 10 residues. Germline loops: CDR1 SQVTM, CDR2 ANQGSEA. The CDR3 region is CSARDNGYTF. In DNA form, the CDR3 reads TGCAGCGCCAGGGACAATGGCTACACCTTC.

This clonotype was recorded at least ten times. The chain joins TRBV30 to TRBJ2-7, with 10 bases that match TRBD2. J gave up 7 bases and V 0 bases, and 9 bases lay outside the gene matches. The CDR3 contains 15 residues. CDR1 is GTSNPN and CDR2 is SVGIG in the germline V gene (reference sequence). CDR3 loop: CAWSVRLAGDVEQYF. In DNA, the CDR3 is TGTGCCTGGAGTGTAAGGCTAGCGGGAGACGTAGAGCAGTACTTC.

The rearrangement links TRBV6-1 to TRBJ1-2; D gene unclear. Trimming shortened V by 5 bases and J by 6 bases, and 10 bases separated the two germline ends. The length of the CDR3 is 12 residues. Germline assignment: CDR1 MNHNS and CDR2 SASEGT. The CDR3 loop is CASSIVDHGYTF. CDR3 DNA sequence: TGTGCCAGCAGTATCGTGGACCATGGCTACACCTTC.

This clonotype was counted many times. The chain links TRBV4-2 to TRBJ2-1, with 11 bases lining up with TRBD2. The V gene end was trimmed by 2 bases and the J gene end by 5 bases; junction bases not matched to a gene: 8. This CDR3 is built from 17 residues. CDR1 and CDR2 from the germline V gene are LGHNA and YNFKEQ. The CDR3 nucleotides read TGTGCCAGCAGCCAACGGACTAGCGGGCGGGTTAACAATGAGCAGTTCTTC. This encodes CASSQRTSGRVNNEQFF.

This clonotype showed up many times. J is TRBJ2-7 and V is TRBV27; 8 nucleotides align to TRBD1. The CDR3 runs 14 residues. Trimming took 6 bases from V and 4 from J; bases not matched to a gene: 8. Germline CDR1 reads MNHEY; CDR2 reads SMNVEV (reference sequence). This CDR3 is CASSLRTGRYEQYF. The DNA of the CDR3 is TGTGCCAGCAGCCTTCGGACAGGGAGGTACGAGCAGTACTTC.

This clonotype was seen a single time. The CDR3 does not end in the conserved phenylalanine or tryptophan, so this is likely a read error. V gene TRBV28 combines with J gene TRBJ1-2; D is undetermined. Trimming removed 2 bases from V and 5 bases from J, with 15 bases in between. Germline CDR1 MDHEN, CDR2 SYDVKM. This CDR3 has 15 amino acids. CDR3 nucleotide sequence: TGTGCCAGCAGTTTAAACCCGGGCCTGGGGTATGGCTACACCCTC. Its protein product is CASSLNPGLGYGYTL.